The sequence of this TCR beta chain was determined in a study of T cell clones after liver transplantation. The wider study: Blood was drawn pre-transplant, before withdrawal, and after full or failed withdrawal.

Using immunoSEQ multiplex PCR, the repertoire was profiled, and TCRdb retains in-frame clones only, with some absent. This sample has more than 95,000 clones; about nine tenths occur once, and the top ten carry approximately 0.78%. J gave up 6 bases and V 5 bases, and 6 bases lay outside the gene matches. Germline CDR1 is SEHNR and CDR2 is FQNEAQ (reference sequence). This CDR3 contains 15 residues. The chain uses TRBV7-9 and TRBJ2-7; 14 bases are a match to TRBD2. Source: CD4+ T cells from blood, taken 12 months after liver transplant. This clonotype originated in a human patient who received a liver transplant. Some T cells may be provided by the graft donor. CDR3 loop: CASSQGTSGRIEQYF. CDR3 DNA sequence: TGTGCCAGCAGCCAGGGGACTAGCGGGAGAATCGAGCAGTACTTC.